The subject of this entry is one TCR beta chain. Its antigen is not yet known. Within one base of it there is no much larger clone, and no base qualities were kept. The collaborating institutions used their own protocols to collect whole blood in K2EDTA tubes. For TCRbeta analysis, collaborators shipped samples in one of three forms: frozen whole blood, isolated PBMCs, or DNA extracted from either of those sample types. TCRbeta CDR3 regions were amplified from genomic DNA by means of the immunoSEQ Assay, a bias-controlled multiplex PCR. The study's own analysis went as follows. The number of nucleated cells in each sample was estimated by amplification of reference gene primers within the assay. Sequence reads were collapsed and filtered to measure the absolute abundance of every unique TCRbeta CDR3 rearrangement. For each sample, productive Simpson clonality was calculated by taking the square root of Simpson's diversity index across productive rearrangements. Sourced from immuneACCESS, this table was stored by TCRdb with only in-frame sequences that have V and J called. A share of the clones is absent; for the studies checked, an unresolved V gene accounts for under half, and the remainder has no known explanation. That table gives V, J and clone size, and the DNA gave D and trimming. The sample records 95,000 to 110,000 clones, about 87% of which are singletons. The ten top clones hold 10% to 15% of the sample.

This sample is drawn from a study of blood T cell repertoires in COVID-19 (TCRdb year 2020). Some background on the complete study: Samples covering the acute and convalescent phases of COVID-19 were provided by collaborators in the United States, Italy and Spain. The material from the prospective study consisted of cDNA or gDNA derived from T cells, B-cell-depleted T cells, or PBMCs. Subjects who had been exposed to COVID-19, were actively infected with it, or had recovered from it provided the deeply sampled blood TCRbeta repertoires that made up the dataset. A freely available public database, intended as a resource for researchers studying the immune response to SARS-CoV-2, is where the repertoires were released. The samples were drawn from two sources: the first 160 participants of the ongoing ImmuneRACE study, and approximately 1,300 subjects contributed by 6 global collaborators. Sample metadata almost always included a de-identified subject ID, COVID-19 status, age in years and sex. Where available, HLA class I and class II types were obtained from metadata supplied by the sample provider rather than from assay-based typing.

Results the study describes overall, beyond this receptor: The amount of clinical and demographic metadata varied by source and participant and was provided uncurated.

The germline V gene sets CDR1 to MNHEY and CDR2 to SVGAGI. V lost 2 bases and J lost 3 bases, and the count of bases not matched to a germline gene is 7. The CDR3 sequence holds 16 residues, the cysteine and phenylalanine included. The only DNA kept is the CDR3, 48 bases in frame from the first base. The clonotype comes from a human donor in a cohort sampled during active or convalescent COVID-19. This sequence uses TRBV6-5 and TRBJ1-1; 9 bases in the junction line up with TRBD1. Sequenced input: peripheral blood. CDR3 sequence: CASSYGSGQGDTEAFF. The nucleotide sequence reads as follows: TGTGCCAGCAGTTACGGTTCGGGACAGGGTGACACTGAAGCTTTCTTT.